The next 2 T cell receptor beta chains were all read from a single sample in a study of T cells after posttransplantation cyclophosphamide. Libraries were prepared by immunoSEQ multiplex PCR; TCRdb keeps only in-frame clonotypes and omits some of them. There are roughly 30,000 clones in the sample; roughly 90% occur only once, and under 15% lies in the top ten. The specimen was PBMCs. The receptors originated from a woman in her thirties or forties with a blood cancer, CMV-positive, and with a related stem cell donor.

This chain joins TRBV28 and TRBJ1-5; 9 nucleotides match TRBD1. V lost 1 base and J lost 4; bases outside the gene matches: 20. Germline values: CDR1 MDHEN, CDR2 SYDVKM. This CDR3 has 21 residues. CDR3 coding DNA: TGTGCCAGCAGTTTATTGGGGACAGGGACGGATGTTTGGTTCAGTAATCAGCCCCAGCATTTT. Residues: CASSLLGTGTDVWFSNQPQHF.

This clone is a singleton in its sample. The J gene is TRBJ1-1, the V gene TRBV7-8, with D perhaps TRBD1 (5 bases). Per the germline V gene, CDR1 is SGHVS and CDR2 is FQNEAQ. The CDR3 sequence is 16 residues long. The germline V and J ends were trimmed by 1 base and 3 bases, with 15 bases remaining between them. The CDR3 loop reads CASSLDATRGDTEAFF. The CDR3 nucleotides are TGTGCCAGCAGCTTAGATGCGACCCGGGGGGACACTGAAGCTTTCTTT.